Listed below are T cell receptor beta chains from one sample, sequenced in a study of cytomegalovirus exposure and HLA in healthy donors. Clones were sequenced by immunoSEQ multiplex PCR, and TCRdb holds only the in-frame ones, with some missing. The sample has more than 110,000 clones, around 75% seen once. The sequencing sample was made of PBMCs. The receptors originated from a female donor in good health and CMV-seronegative. CDR3s include the opening cysteine and the closing phenylalanine or tryptophan. The D gene is left open where the match is weak. Rows give clone size only sometimes, using once, few, many, or a class for an expanded clone.

size,V,D,J,CDR3,DNA
.,TRBV14,.,TRBJ2-2,CASSQDPNMFSGELFF,TGTGCCAGCAGCCAAGATCCCAACATGTTTTCCGGGGAGCTGTTTTTT
few,TRBV6-6,.,TRBJ1-4,CASSFNEKLFF,TGTGCCAGCAGCTTCAATGAAAAACTGTTTTTT
once,TRBV30,TRBD1,TRBJ1-2,CAWDGQGDLFYGYTF,TGTGCCTGGGACGGACAGGGGGATCTTTTCTATGGCTACACCTTC
.,TRBV5-5,.,TRBJ2-3,CASSLGEKDTQYF,TGTGCCAGCAGCTTGGGTGAGAAAGATACGCAGTATTTT
.,TRBV7-2,TRBD2,TRBJ2-7,CASSLAAREGLYEQYF,TGTGCCAGCAGCTTAGCAGCGCGGGAGGGATTATACGAGCAGTACTTC
.,TRBV30,TRBD1,TRBJ1-5,CAWSVGGGHSAQHF,TGTGCCTGGAGTGTCGGAGGGGGCCACTCCGCCCAGCATTTT
once,TRBV29-1,TRBD1,TRBJ1-1,CSVLPADRDTEAFF,TGCAGCGTTTTGCCTGCTGACAGGGACACTGAAGCTTTCTTT
.,TRBV28,.,TRBJ1-1,CASSLTRRTEAFF,TGTGCCAGCAGTTTAACGCGCCGCACTGAAGCTTTCTTT
once,TRBV28,TRBD1,TRBJ1-3,CASWDRRFGNTIYF,TGTGCCAGCTGGGACAGGCGGTTCGGAAACACCATATATTTT
.,TRBV29-1,.,TRBJ2-7,CSVTPGGYEQYF,TGCAGCGTCACCCCAGGGGGGTACGAGCAGTACTTC
few,TRBV6-1,.,TRBJ1-4,CASSHRATNEKLFF,TGTGCCAGCAGTCACAGGGCAACTAATGAAAAACTGTTTTTT
few,TRBV28,.,TRBJ1-2,CASSLSDSFYGYTF,TGTGCCAGCAGTTTATCCGACAGCTTCTATGGCTACACCTTC
.,TRBV4-3,.,TRBJ1-3,CASSQDRVGNTIYF,TGCGCCAGCAGCCAAGACAGGGTTGGAAACACCATATATTTT
.,TRBV28,.,TRBJ1-4,CASSYIRGREEATNEKLFF,TGTGCCAGCAGTTACATCAGAGGCAGGGAAGAGGCAACTAATGAAAAACTGTTTTTT
.,TRBV4-1,.,TRBJ1-2,CASSQEGGYGYTF,TGCGCCAGCAGCCAAGAAGGAGGCTATGGCTACACCTTC
.,TRBV27,TRBD2,TRBJ2-1,CASSFRSLAGSSYNEQFF,TGTGCCAGCAGTTTCCGTTCTCTAGCGGGAAGCTCCTACAATGAGCAGTTCTTC
.,TRBV7-2,.,TRBJ2-5,CASSRGRAQETQYF,TGTGCCAGCAGCAGAGGCAGGGCCCAAGAGACCCAGTACTTC
.,TRBV7-9,TRBD2,TRBJ2-5,CASSLATSGMGQETQYF,TGTGCCAGCAGCTTAGCGACTAGCGGGATGGGCCAAGAGACCCAGTACTTC
.,TRBV29-1,TRBD1,TRBJ2-5,CSVRDRVQETQYF,TGCAGCGTCCGGGACAGGGTTCAAGAGACCCAGTACTTC
once,TRBV6-5,.,TRBJ1-1,CASSYPPDRFTEAFF,TGTGCCAGCAGTTACCCTCCTGACAGATTCACTGAAGCTTTCTTT
.,TRBV9,.,TRBJ2-3,CASSSGGTLPSTDTQYF,TGTGCCAGCAGCTCCGGTGGGACACTCCCTAGCACAGATACGCAGTATTTT
.,TRBV2,.,TRBJ1-5,CASSEVLPGNQPQHF,TGTGCCAGCAGTGAAGTTCTCCCAGGCAATCAGCCCCAGCATTTT
once,TRBV11-3,TRBD2,TRBJ2-1,CASNPGLANEQFF,TGTGCCAGCAACCCTGGACTAGCCAATGAGCAGTTCTTC
.,TRBV15,TRBD1,TRBJ1-5,CATSREGGGGNQPQHF,TGTGCCACCAGCAGAGAAGGAGGGGGCGGCAATCAGCCCCAGCATTTT
.,TRBV19,.,TRBJ2-7,CASSMVGGTENEQYF,TGTGCCAGTAGTATGGTAGGAGGGACTGAAAATGAGCAGTACTTC
.,TRBV6-5,.,TRBJ1-4,CASSYTTTNEKLLF,TGTGCCAGCAGTTATACTACAACTAATGAAAAACTGCTTTTT
.,TRBV4-1,.,TRBJ2-3,CASSQGRGTDTQYF,TGCGCCAGCAGCCAAGGTCGGGGCACAGATACGCAGTATTTT
.,TRBV15,.,TRBJ2-7,CATSRALTVAAEQYF,TGTGCCACCAGCAGAGCGCTGACAGTTGCCGCCGAGCAGTACTTC
.,TRBV4-1,TRBD2,TRBJ2-1,CASSQASQGLAGGGLIF,TGCGCCAGCAGCCAAGCCAGCCAGGGACTAGCGGGAGGGGGGCTCATCTTC
.,TRBV30,.,TRBJ1-2,CAWRRDSNYGYTF,TGTGCCTGGAGGAGGGACTCTAACTATGGCTACACCTTC
.,TRBV27,.,TRBJ1-2,CASPLQGNYGYTF,TGTGCCAGTCCTCTACAGGGAAACTATGGCTACACCTTC
few,TRBV4-1,TRBD1,TRBJ1-1,CASSHGQGSTEAFF,TGCGCCAGCAGCCACGGACAGGGAAGCACTGAAGCTTTCTTT